The next 3 T cell receptor beta chains were all read from a single sample in a study of fetal regulatory T cell absence and autoimmunity. Profiling relied on immunoSEQ multiplex PCR, and the TCRdb table lists in-frame clones only, not all of them. Seen here are some 44,000 clones, about 80% observed once, and the top ten hold 0.4% to 0.45%. The sequenced material came from cord blood. These receptors all stem from a newborn boy with IPEX syndrome.

The rearrangement joins TRBV19 to TRBJ2-5; 9 bases map to TRBD1. CDR3 length: 15 residues. With V trimmed by 4 bases and J by 4 bases, 7 bases remained unmatched. CDR1 and CDR2 (germline): LNHDA, SQIVND (reference sequence). The CDR3, as DNA: TGTGCCAGTAGTACGATACAGGGGGCTGGAGAGACCCAGTACTTC. Amino acids: CASSTIQGAGETQYF.

The J gene is TRBJ2-1, the V gene TRBV19, with 7 positions matching TRBD1. V trimming: 2 bases; J trimming: 9 bases; junction bases outside the gene matches: 10. This CDR3 has 15 residues. The germline V gene encodes CDR1 LNHDA and CDR2 SQIVND (reference sequence). The CDR3 is CASSITGTVKFEQFF. The DNA for the CDR3 is TGTGCCAGTAGTATAACCGGGACAGTGAAGTTTGAGCAGTTCTTC.

The rearrangement uses TRBV11-3 and TRBJ2-3; D call uncertain. Per the germline V gene, CDR1 is SGHNT and CDR2 is YENEEA. The CDR3 consists of 13 residues. V dropped 0 bases and J dropped 0 bases, with 1 base sitting between them. The CDR3 loop reads CASSLDSTDTQYF. CDR3 coding DNA: TGTGCCAGCAGCTTAGACAGCACAGATACGCAGTATTTT.